These 17 T cell receptor beta chains share one sample of origin, sequenced in a study of monozygotic twins with inflammatory bowel disease. TCRdb reanalyzed the 5' RACE reads and collapses them to one entry per CDR3 protein, without DNA. The sample totals over 350,000 distinct CDR3 sequences. The sequenced sample consisted of blood. These receptors all come from a human donor with ulcerative colitis or Crohn's disease, or a healthy co-twin of an affected twin (not recorded which).

This rearrangement joins TRBV30 to TRBJ2-7; the D call of TRBD1 rests on TCRdb alone, since no DNA is present to check it. Germline V CDR1 and CDR2: GTSNPN, SVGIG (reference sequence). The length of the CDR3 is 12 residues. This CDR3 reads CAWSRDGYEQYF.

The CDR3: CASSQDGTGGNYGNTF. The chain has TRBV4-2 and TRBJ1-2; as DNA is missing, the TRBD1 call by TCRdb cannot be tested. CDR3 length: 16 amino acids. CDR1 and CDR2 from the germline V gene are LGHNA and YNFKEQ.

This chain uses TRBV7-3 with TRBJ2-5; as DNA is missing, the TRBD1 call by TCRdb cannot be tested. Germline CDR1 SGHTA, CDR2 FQGTGA. This CDR3 spans 15 amino acids. CDR3: CASSFGGMGQETQYF.

The rearrangement uses TRBV6-1 and TRBJ1-1; absent DNA, TCRdb's TRBD1 call cannot be checked. Germline V lookup: CDR1 MNHNS, CDR2 SASEGT. The CDR3 is 12 residues long. The chain's CDR3 is CATSGFNTEAFF.

The chain links TRBV7-2 to TRBJ2-5; TCRdb selects TRBD2, and the lack of DNA leaves this call unchecked. Per germline, CDR1 SGHTA and CDR2 FQGNSA. The CDR3 length is 17 residues. The CDR3: CASSRVAPRAPWETQYF.

The V gene is TRBV7-2, the J gene TRBJ2-5. In germline, CDR1 is SGHTA, CDR2 FQGNSA. CDR3 size: 13 residues. This CDR3 is CASSSNREETQYF.

The chain couples TRBV7-9 to TRBJ2-5; TCRdb gives TRBD1 as the D gene, but with no DNA this cannot be confirmed. Germline V lookup: CDR1 SEHNR, CDR2 FQNEAQ (reference sequence). CDR3 length equals 16 residues. Here the CDR3 reads CASSHPDATYQETQYF.

The rearrangement links TRBV28 to TRBJ2-2; TCRdb calls TRBD1, which cannot be checked without DNA. The CDR3 has 17 residues. Germline V gene lookup returns CDR1 MDHEN and CDR2 SYDVKM. The CDR3 protein is CASSFPGVGLPGGELFF. The variable domain in full, completed from reference TRBV28 and TRBJ2-2, reads DVKVTQSSRYLVKRTGEKVFLECVQDMDHENMFWYRQDPGLGLRLIYFSYDVKMKEKGDIPEGYSVSREKKERFSLILESASTNQTSMYLCASSFPGVGLPGGELFFGEGSRLTVL.

This chain joins TRBV30 and TRBJ2-3. CDR1 and CDR2 from the germline V gene are GTSNPN and SVGIG (reference sequence). The CDR3 has 13 residues. The CDR3 region is CAWSNRPTETQYF. The whole variable domain, filled in from reference TRBV30 and TRBJ2-3, reads SQTIHQWPATLVQPVGSPLSLECTVEGTSNPNLYWYRQAAGRGLQLLFYSVGIGQISSEVPQNLSASRPQDRQFILSSKKLLLSDSGFYLCAWSNRPTETQYFGPGTRLTVL.

This chain uses TRBV19 with TRBJ2-3; TCRdb reports TRBD1, a call that lacks DNA to check it against. Germline V gene sequence: CDR1 LNHDA, CDR2 SQIVND (reference sequence). This CDR3 has 14 amino acids. The CDR3: CASNRDPEADTQYF.

The chain has TRBV7-8 and TRBJ1-4; absent DNA, TCRdb's TRBD1 call cannot be checked. The CDR3 is 15 amino acids. Germline values: CDR1 SGHVS, CDR2 FQNEAQ. This chain's CDR3 is CASSDRTERNEKLFF. Drawing the rest from reference TRBV7-8 and TRBJ1-4, the complete variable domain is GAGVSQSPRYKVAKRGQDVALRCDPISGHVSLFWYQQALGQGPEFLTYFQNEAQLDKSGLPSDRFFAERPEGSVSTLKIQRTQQEDSAVYLCASSDRTERNEKLFFGSGTQLSVL.

The chain carries TRBV25-1 and TRBJ2-1; checking the TCRdb D call of TRBD1 is not possible without DNA. The CDR3 extends over 15 amino acids. Germline CDR1 is MGHDK and CDR2 is SYGVNS. The CDR3: CASSVPGTGSNEQFF.

The chain recombines TRBV5-6 with TRBJ2-7; no DNA is available, so the TRBD2 call from TCRdb remains unchecked. CDR1 and CDR2 (germline): SGHDT, YYEEEE. CDR3 length: 17 residues. CDR3 sequence reads: CASSFPSGGRRAYEQYF.

J is TRBJ2-3 and V is TRBV11-2; TCRdb's D gene call, TRBD2, goes unchecked for lack of DNA. This CDR3 has 18 residues. CDR1 SGHAT and CDR2 FQNNGV come from the germline V gene. CDR3 sequence: CASSSRDSRWARRDTQYF.

The chain combines TRBV9 with TRBJ1-2; TCRdb calls TRBD1, which cannot be checked without DNA. Germline CDR1 and CDR2: SGDLS and YYNGEE. The CDR3 covers 17 residues. CDR3: CASSFSGQGLANYGYTF.

The chain combines TRBV6-9 with TRBJ2-5; TCRdb designates TRBD1, a call that cannot be tested without DNA. This CDR3 comprises 14 residues. Germline V gene lookup returns CDR1 MNHGY and CDR2 SVAAGI. CDR3 protein: CASSPDPVMETQYF.

The V gene is TRBV20-1, the J gene TRBJ2-5; TCRdb's D call of TRBD2 is untestable without DNA. This CDR3 contains 16 residues. Per the germline V gene, CDR1 is DFQATT and CDR2 is SNEGSKA (reference sequence). CDR3 residues: CSARRLSGGARETQYF.